A single TCR beta chain is shown here with its context. The antigen remains undetermined. It was with 60 Vbeta and 13 Jbeta primers that the PCR ran. TCRdb's table, derived via immunoSEQ multiplex PCR, lists solely in-frame clones and lacks some. The sample carries some 190,000 clones, 60% to 80% recorded once. This CDR3 comprises 13 residues. Germline V gene sequence: CDR1 SGHAT, CDR2 FQNNGV. The V and J ends lost 4 bases and 4 bases, in that order; junction bases with no gene match: 2. The entry originates in a study of cytomegalovirus exposure and HLA in healthy donors. Across the whole study: In an earlier analysis, around 120 million unique TCR beta sequences were found from approximately 170 million T cells. Regarding the study as a whole: Accurate prediction of most subjects' HLA-A and HLA-B alleles from TCR beta sequences was reported. An analysis done earlier found most TCR beta V segments productive about 90% or about 30% of the time. Relative to the approximately 670-donor mean, N-insertions were reportedly fewer in an Asian-associated ancestry cluster in a later analysis.

The material sequenced was PBMCs. The TCR sequence derives from a woman aged 25 to 45 in good health and CMV-seropositive. The chain is built from TRBV11-2 and TRBJ2-7; 9 bases are shared with TRBD1. This CDR3 is CASSYGQGYEQYF. CDR3 nucleotides: TGTGCCAGCAGCTATGGACAGGGGTACGAGCAGTACTTC.